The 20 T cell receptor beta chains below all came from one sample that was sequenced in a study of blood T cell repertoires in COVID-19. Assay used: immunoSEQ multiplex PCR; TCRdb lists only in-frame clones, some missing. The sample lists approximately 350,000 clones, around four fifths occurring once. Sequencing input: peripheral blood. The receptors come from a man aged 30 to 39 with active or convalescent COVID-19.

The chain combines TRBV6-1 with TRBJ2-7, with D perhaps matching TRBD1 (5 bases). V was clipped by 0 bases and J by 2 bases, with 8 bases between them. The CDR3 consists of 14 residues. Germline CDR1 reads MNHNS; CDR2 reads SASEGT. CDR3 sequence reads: CASSEAGAPYEQYF. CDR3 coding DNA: TGTGCCAGCAGTGAAGCAGGGGCCCCCTACGAGCAGTACTTC.

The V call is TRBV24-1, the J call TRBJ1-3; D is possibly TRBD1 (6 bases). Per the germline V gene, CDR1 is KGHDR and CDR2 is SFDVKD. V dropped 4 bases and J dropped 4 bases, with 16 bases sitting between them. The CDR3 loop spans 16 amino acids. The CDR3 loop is CATSDPTGTGGNTIYF. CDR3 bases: TGTGCCACCAGTGACCCCACAGGGACGGGCGGAAACACCATATATTTT.

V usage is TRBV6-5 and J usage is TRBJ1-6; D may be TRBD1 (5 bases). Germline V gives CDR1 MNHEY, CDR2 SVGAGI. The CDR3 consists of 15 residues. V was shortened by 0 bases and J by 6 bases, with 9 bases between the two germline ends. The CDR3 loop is CASSYSGDVNSPLHF. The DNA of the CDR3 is TGTGCCAGCAGTTACTCAGGGGATGTTAATTCACCCCTCCACTTT.

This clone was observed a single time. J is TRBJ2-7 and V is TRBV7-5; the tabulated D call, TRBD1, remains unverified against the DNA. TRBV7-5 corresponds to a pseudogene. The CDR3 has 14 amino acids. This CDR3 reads CVRSPHRESYEQYF. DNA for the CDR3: TGTGTCAGAAGTCCTCACAGGGAATCCTACGAGCAGTACTTC.

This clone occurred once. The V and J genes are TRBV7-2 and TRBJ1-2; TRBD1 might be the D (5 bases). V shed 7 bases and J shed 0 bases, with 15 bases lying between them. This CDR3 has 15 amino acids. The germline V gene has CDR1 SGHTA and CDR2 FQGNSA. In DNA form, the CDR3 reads TGTGCCAGCACACTACAACAGGAAGCTAACTATGGCTACACCTTC. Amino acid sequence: CASTLQQEANYGYTF.

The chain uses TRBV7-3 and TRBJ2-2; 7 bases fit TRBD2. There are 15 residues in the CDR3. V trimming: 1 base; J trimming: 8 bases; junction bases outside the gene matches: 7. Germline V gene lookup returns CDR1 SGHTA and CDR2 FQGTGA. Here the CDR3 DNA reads TGTGCCAGCAGCTTAATGCCTAGCGGCATGGGGGAGCTGTTTTTT. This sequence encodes CASSLMPSGMGELFF. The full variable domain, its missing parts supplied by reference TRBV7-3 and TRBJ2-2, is GAGVSQTPSNKVTEKGKYVELRCDPISGHTALYWYRQSLGQGPEFLIYFQGTGAADDSGLPNDRFFAVRPEGSVSTLKIQRTERGDSAVYLCASSLMPSGMGELFFGEGSRLTVL.

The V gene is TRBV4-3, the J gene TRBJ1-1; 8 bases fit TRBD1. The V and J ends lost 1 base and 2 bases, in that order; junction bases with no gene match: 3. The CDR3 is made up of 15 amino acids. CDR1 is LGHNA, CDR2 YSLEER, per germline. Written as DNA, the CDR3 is TGCGCCAGCAGCCAAGCCGGGACAGGAAACACTGAAGCTTTCTTT. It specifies CASSQAGTGNTEAFF.

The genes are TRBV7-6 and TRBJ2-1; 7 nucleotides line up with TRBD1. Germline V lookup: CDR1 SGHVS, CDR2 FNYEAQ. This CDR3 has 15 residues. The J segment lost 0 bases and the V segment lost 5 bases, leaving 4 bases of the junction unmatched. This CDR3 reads CASSRRDSSYNEQFF. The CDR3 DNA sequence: TGTGCCAGCAGCCGCCGGGACAGCTCCTACAATGAGCAGTTCTTC. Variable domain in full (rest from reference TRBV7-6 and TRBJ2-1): GAGVSQSPRYKVTKRGQDVALRCDPISGHVSLYWYRQALGQGPEFLTYFNYEAQQDKSGLPNDRFSAERPEGSISTLTIQRTEQRDSAMYRCASSRRDSSYNEQFFGPGTRLTVL.

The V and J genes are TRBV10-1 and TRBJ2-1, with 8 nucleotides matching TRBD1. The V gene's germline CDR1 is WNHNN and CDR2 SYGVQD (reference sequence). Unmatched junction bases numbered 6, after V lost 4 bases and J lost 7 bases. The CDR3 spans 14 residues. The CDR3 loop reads CASSVTGERNEQFF. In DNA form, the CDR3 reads TGCGCCAGCAGTGTGACAGGGGAGCGTAATGAGCAGTTCTTC.

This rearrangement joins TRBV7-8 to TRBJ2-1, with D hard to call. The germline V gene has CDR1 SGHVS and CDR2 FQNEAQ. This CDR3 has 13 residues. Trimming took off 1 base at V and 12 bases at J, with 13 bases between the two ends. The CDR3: CASSLGPANWQFF. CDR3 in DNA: TGTGCCAGCAGCTTAGGGCCCGCCAATTGGCAGTTCTTC. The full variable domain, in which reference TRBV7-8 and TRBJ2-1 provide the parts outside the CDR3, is GAGVSQSPRYKVAKRGQDVALRCDPISGHVSLFWYQQALGQGPEFLTYFQNEAQLDKSGLPSDRFFAERPEGSVSTLKIQRTQQEDSAVYLCASSLGPANWQFFGPGTRLTVL.

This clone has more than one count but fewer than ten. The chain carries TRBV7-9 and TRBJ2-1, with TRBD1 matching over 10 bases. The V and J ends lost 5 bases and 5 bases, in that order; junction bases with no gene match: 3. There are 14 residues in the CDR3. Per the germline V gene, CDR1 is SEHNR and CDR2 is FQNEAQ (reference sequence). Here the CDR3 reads CASSDRGRNNEQFF. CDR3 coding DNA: TGTGCCAGCAGCGACAGGGGGCGCAACAATGAGCAGTTCTTC.

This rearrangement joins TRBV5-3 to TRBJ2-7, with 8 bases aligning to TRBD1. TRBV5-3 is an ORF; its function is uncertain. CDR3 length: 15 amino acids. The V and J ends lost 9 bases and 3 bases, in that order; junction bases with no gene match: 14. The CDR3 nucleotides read TGTGCCATCCAACCCCTGGACAGGGTCCTCTACGAGCAGTACTTC. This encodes CAIQPLDRVLYEQYF.

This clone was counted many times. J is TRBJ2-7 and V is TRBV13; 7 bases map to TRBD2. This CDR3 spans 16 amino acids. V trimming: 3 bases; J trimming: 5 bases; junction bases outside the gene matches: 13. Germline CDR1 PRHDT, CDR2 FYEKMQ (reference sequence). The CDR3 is CASSFRPTSRGDEQYF. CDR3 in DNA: TGTGCCAGCAGCTTTCGTCCGACTAGCCGCGGGGACGAGCAGTACTTC. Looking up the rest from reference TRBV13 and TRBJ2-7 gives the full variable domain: AAGVIQSPRHLIKEKRETATLKCYPIPRHDTVYWYQQGPGQDPQFLISFYEKMQSDKGSIPDRFSAQQFSDYHSELNMSSLELGDSALYFCASSFRPTSRGDEQYFGPGTRLTVT.

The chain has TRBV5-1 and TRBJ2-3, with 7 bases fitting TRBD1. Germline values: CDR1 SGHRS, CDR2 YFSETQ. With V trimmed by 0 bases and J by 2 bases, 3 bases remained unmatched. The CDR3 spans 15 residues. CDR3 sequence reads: CASSLADRDTDTQYF. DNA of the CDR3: TGCGCCAGCAGCTTGGCCGACAGGGACACAGATACGCAGTATTTT.

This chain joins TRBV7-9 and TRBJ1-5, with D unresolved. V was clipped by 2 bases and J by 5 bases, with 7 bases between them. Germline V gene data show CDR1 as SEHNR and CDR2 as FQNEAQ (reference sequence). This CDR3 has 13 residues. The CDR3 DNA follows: TGTGCCAGCAGCTTAACGGGGTATCAGCCCCAGCATTTT. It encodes CASSLTGYQPQHF.

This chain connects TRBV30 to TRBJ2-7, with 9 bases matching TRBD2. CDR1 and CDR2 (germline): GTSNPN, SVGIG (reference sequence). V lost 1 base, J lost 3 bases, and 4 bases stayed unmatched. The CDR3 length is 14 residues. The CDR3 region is CAWSEAGGLYEQYF. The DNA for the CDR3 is TGTGCCTGGAGTGAAGCGGGGGGCCTCTACGAGCAGTACTTC.

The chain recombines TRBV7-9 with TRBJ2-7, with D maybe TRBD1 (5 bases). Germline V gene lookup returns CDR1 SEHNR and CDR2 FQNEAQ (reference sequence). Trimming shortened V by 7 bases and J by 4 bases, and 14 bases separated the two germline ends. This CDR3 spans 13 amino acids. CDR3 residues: CASISQGGYEQYF. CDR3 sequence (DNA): TGTGCCAGCATATCCCAGGGTGGATACGAGCAGTACTTC.

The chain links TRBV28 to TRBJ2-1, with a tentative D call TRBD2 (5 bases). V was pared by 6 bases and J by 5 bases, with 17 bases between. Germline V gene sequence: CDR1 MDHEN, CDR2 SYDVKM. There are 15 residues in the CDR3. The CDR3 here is CASSRRGDRNNEQFF. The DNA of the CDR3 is TGTGCCAGCAGCCGACGGGGTGATCGAAACAATGAGCAGTTCTTC.

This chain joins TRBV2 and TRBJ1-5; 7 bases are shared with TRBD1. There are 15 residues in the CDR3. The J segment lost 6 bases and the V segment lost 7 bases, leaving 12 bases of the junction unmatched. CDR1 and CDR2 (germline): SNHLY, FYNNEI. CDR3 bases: TGTGCCAGCAAAGAAGGCAGGGGGTTCGGTCAGCCCCAGCATTTT. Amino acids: CASKEGRGFGQPQHF.

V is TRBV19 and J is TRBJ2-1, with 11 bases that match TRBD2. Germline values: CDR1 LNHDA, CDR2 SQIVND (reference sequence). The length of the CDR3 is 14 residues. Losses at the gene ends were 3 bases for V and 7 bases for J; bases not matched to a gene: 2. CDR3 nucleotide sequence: TGTGCCAGTAGTATGACTAGCGGGAATAATGAGCAGTTCTTC. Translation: CASSMTSGNNEQFF.